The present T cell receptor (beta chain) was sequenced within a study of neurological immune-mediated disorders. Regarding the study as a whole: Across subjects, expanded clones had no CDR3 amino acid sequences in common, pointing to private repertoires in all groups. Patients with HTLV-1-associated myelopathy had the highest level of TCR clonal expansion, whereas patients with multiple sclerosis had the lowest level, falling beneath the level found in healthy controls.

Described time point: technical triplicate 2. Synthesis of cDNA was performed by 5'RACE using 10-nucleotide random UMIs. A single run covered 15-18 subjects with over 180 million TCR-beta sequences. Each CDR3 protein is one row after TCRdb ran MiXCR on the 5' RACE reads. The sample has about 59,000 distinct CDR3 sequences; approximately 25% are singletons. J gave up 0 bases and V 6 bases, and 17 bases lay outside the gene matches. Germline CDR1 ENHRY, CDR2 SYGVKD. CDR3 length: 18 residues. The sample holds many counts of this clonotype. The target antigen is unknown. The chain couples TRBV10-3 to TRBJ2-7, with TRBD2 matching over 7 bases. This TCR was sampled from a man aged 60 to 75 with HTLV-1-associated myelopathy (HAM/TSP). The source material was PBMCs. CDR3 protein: CAIRGGDGIPQSSYEQYF. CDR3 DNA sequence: TGTGCCATCAGGGGGGGGGACGGAATTCCCCAGAGCTCCTACGAGCAGTACTTC.